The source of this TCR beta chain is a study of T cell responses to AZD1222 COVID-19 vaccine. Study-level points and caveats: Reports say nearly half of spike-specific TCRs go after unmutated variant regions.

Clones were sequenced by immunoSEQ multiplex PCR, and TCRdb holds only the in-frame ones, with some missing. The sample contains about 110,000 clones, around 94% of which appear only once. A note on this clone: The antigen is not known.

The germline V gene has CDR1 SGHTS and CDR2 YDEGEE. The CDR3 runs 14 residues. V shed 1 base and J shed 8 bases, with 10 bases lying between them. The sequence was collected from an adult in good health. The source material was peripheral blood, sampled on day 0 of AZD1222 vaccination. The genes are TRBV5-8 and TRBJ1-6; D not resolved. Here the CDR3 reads CASSLKDMHSPLHF. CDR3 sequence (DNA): TGTGCCAGCAGCTTGAAGGATATGCATTCACCCCTCCACTTT. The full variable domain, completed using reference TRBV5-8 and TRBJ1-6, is EAGVTQSPTHLIKTRGQQATLRCSPISGHTSVYWYQQALGLGLQFLLWYDEGEERNRGNFPPRFSGRQFPNYSSELNVNALELEDSALYLCASSLKDMHSPLHFGNGTRLTVT.